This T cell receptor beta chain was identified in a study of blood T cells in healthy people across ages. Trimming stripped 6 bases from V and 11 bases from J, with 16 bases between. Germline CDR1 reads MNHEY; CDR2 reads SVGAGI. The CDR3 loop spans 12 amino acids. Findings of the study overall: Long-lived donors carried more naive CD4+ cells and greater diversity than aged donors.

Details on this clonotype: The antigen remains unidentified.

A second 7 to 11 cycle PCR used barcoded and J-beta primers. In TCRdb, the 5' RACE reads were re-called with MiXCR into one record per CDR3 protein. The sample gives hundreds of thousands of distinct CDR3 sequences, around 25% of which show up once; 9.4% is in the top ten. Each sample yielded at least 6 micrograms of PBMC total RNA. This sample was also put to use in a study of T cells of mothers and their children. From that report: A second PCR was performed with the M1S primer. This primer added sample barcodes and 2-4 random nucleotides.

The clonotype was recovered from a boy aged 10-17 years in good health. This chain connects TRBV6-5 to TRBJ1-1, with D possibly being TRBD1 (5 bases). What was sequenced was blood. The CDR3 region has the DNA TGTGCCAGCAGCTACCCGGGGGGTTGGGCTTTCTTT. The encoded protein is CASSYPGGWAFF.